The 6 T cell receptor beta chains below come from one sample, sequenced in a study of blood T cell repertoires in COVID-19. Measured with immunoSEQ multiplex PCR; TCRdb has only the in-frame clones, and not every one. Of some 300,000 clones listed, about 85% are singletons. Sequencing was performed on peripheral blood. The receptors were sampled from a woman in her fifties or sixties with active or convalescent COVID-19.

This clone was seen once. The chain employs TRBV15 and TRBJ1-5; a possible D gene is TRBD1 (6 bases). Trimming shortened V by 6 bases and J by 4 bases, and 10 bases separated the two germline ends. Germline V lookup: CDR1 LNHNV, CDR2 YYDKDF (reference sequence). CDR3 length: 13 residues. Written as DNA, the CDR3 is TGTGCCACCAGACGGACAGTTAATCAGCCCCAGCATTTT. It translates to CATRRTVNQPQHF. Full variable domain (outside the CDR3, taken from reference TRBV15 and TRBJ1-5): DAMVIQNPRYQVTQFGKPVTLSCSQTLNHNVMYWYQQKSSQAPKLLFHYYDKDFNNEADTPDNFQSRRPNTSFCFLDIRSPGLGDTAMYLCATRRTVNQPQHFGDGTRLSIL.

This sequence joins TRBV3-1 (or the pseudogene TRBV3-2) and TRBJ2-2; a weak D match, TRBD1 (5 bases). V lost 2 bases and J 5 bases, leaving 6 bases between the germline ends. The germline CDR1 and CDR2 sequences are LGHDT and YNNKEL (reference sequence). This CDR3 spans 13 amino acids. CDR3 loop: CASSQRGTGELFF. CDR3 bases: TGTGCCAGCAGCCAAAGGGGAACCGGGGAGCTGTTTTTT.

The chain combines TRBV27 with TRBJ1-4; 8 positions agree with TRBD1. This CDR3 region has 13 residues. Germline CDR1 MNHEY, CDR2 SMNVEV (reference sequence). J lost 5 bases, V lost 8 bases, and 4 bases had no gene match. CDR3 loop: CASSRGRNEKLFF. Here the CDR3 DNA reads TGTGCCAGCTCCAGGGGGCGGAATGAAAAACTGTTTTTT.

The chain links TRBV12-3 or TRBV12-4 to TRBJ1-2, with D unclear. This CDR3 is built from 11 residues. V gave up 10 bases and J gave up 6 bases, with 12 bases separating them. As DNA, the CDR3 is TGTGCCACGTACCGGGGAGATGGCTACACCTTC. Translating gives CATYRGDGYTF.

The V call is TRBV25-1, the J call TRBJ2-6, with 7 positions matching TRBD1. The germline V gene has CDR1 MGHDK and CDR2 SYGVNS. The CDR3 is made up of 16 amino acids. With 4 bases clipped from V and 2 bases from J, the junction kept 5 bases outside the gene matches. The CDR3 nucleotides read TGTGCCAGCAGTGCTCACAGGGGCACTGGGGCCAACGTCCTGACTTTC. Its translation: CASSAHRGTGANVLTF.

The chain couples TRBV28 to TRBJ1-4, with 8 bases that match TRBD1. The CDR3 is 17 residues long. The trim removed 1 base at V and 3 bases at J, leaving 7 bases unmatched. The germline V gene encodes CDR1 MDHEN and CDR2 SYDVKM. The CDR3 here is CASSLSRTGGPNEKLFF. The CDR3 DNA is TGTGCCAGCAGTTTATCCCGAACAGGGGGTCCTAATGAAAAACTGTTTTTT.